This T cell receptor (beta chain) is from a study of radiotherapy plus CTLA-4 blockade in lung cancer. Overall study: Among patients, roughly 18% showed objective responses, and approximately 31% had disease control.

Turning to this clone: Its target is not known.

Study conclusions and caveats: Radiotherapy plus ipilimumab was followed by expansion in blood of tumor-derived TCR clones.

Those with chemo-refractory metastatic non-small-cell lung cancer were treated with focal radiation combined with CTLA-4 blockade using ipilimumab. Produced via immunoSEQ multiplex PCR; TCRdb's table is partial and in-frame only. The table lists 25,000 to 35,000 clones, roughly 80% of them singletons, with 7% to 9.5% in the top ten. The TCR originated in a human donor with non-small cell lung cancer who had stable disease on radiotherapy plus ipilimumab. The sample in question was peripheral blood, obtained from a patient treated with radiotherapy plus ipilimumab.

Here the CDR3 reads CASVGTGGRTEAFF. The CDR3 coding sequence is TGTGCCAGTGTCGGGACAGGGGGCCGTACTGAAGCTTTCTTT. The chain recombines TRBV2 with TRBJ1-1; 12 bases line up with TRBD1. The CDR3 sequence is 14 residues long. Germline loops: CDR1 SNHLY, CDR2 FYNNEI. V lost 9 bases and J lost 5; bases outside the gene matches: 7.